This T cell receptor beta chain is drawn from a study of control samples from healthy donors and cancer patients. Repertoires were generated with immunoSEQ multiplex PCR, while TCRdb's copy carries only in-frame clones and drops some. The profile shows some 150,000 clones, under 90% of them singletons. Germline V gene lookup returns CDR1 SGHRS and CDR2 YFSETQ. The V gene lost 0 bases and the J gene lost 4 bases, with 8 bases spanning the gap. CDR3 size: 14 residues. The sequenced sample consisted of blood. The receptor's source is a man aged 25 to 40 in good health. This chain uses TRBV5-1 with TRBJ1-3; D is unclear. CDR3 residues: CASSLDGSGNTIYF. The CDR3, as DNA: TGCGCCAGCAGCTTGGACGGGTCCGGAAACACCATATATTTT.